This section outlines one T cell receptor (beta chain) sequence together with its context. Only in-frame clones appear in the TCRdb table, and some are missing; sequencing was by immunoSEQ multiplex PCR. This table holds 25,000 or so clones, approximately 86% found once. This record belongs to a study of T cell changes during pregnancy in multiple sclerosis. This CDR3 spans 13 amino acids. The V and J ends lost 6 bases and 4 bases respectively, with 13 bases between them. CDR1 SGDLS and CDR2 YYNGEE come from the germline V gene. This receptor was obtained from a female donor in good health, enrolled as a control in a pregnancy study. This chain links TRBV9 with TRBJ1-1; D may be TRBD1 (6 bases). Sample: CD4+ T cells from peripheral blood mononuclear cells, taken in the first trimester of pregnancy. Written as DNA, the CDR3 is TGTGCCAGCAACCGGGACATGAGCACTGAAGCTTTCTTT. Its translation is CASNRDMSTEAFF.